These T cell receptor beta chains were read from a single sample in a study of tumor and adjacent non-tumor tissue in lung cancer. TCRdb redid the calling of the multiplex PCR reads with MiXCR, one entry per CDR3 protein. The table shows approximately 75,000 distinct CDR3 sequences, with around 74% occurring only once. The sequencing input was lung tumor tissue. These receptors came from a woman in her fifties or sixties with non-small cell lung cancer. Both conserved end residues are part of each CDR3. The D gene is left open where the match is weak. Clone size, where shown, is once, few, many, or a class for clones that have expanded.

>medium-sized|TRBJ2-7|TRBD2|TRBV29-1
CSVAAGTSGGGEQYF
TGCAGCGTTGCCGCCGGGACTAGCGGTGGGGGTGAGCAGTACTTC
>medium-sized|TRBJ2-2|.|TRBV11-1
CASRPRATGELFF
TGTGCCAGCAGACCTAGGGCCACCGGGGAGCTGTTTTTT
>.|TRBJ2-1|.|TRBV4-1
CASSKELGSPYNEQFF
TGTGCCAGCAGCAAAGAGTTGGGGAGCCCATACAATGAGCAGTTCTTC
>.|TRBJ2-7|.|TRBV10-1
CASSETRTVGEQYF
TGCGCCAGCAGTGAGACCAGGACAGTTGGCGAGCAGTACTTC
>.|TRBJ2-2|TRBD1|TRBV10-3
CAINRDPYTGELFF
TGTGCCATCAATCGGGACCCCTACACAGGGGAACTGTTTTTT
>.|TRBJ1-2|.|TRBV10-3
CVISTPWQGHYGYTF
TGTGTCATCAGTACCCCGTGGCAGGGGCACTATGGCTACACCTTC
>.|TRBJ2-7|.|TRBV11-2
CASSTGIGHTYEQYF
TGTGCCAGCAGTACCGGGATAGGGCACACCTACGAGCAGTACTTC
>.|TRBJ2-7|.|TRBV4-2
CANSQDLWEALREQYF
TGTGCCAACAGCCAAGATCTGTGGGAGGCCCTTCGCGAGCAGTACTTC
>.|TRBJ2-1|.|TRBV20-1
CSARAPGRQFF
TGCAGTGCTAGAGCTCCGGGCAGGCAGTTCTTC
>.|TRBJ2-1|.|TRBV12-3/TRBV12-4
CASSFPGWGPNEQFF
TGTGCCAGCAGTTTCCCGGGATGGGGACCTAATGAGCAGTTCTTC
>.|TRBJ1-2|.|TRBV6-5
CASRNIIGQGSFGYTF
TGTGCCAGCAGAAACATTATAGGGCAGGGATCCTTTGGCTACACCTTC
>once|TRBJ1-4|TRBD1|TRBV28
CASIPGQGFEKLFF
TGTGCCAGCATCCCGGGACAGGGGTTCGAAAAACTGTTTTTT
>.|TRBJ2-3|.|TRBV20-1
CSASMAEFTDTQYF
TGCAGTGCTAGCATGGCGGAGTTCACAGATACGCAGTATTTT
>once|TRBJ2-1|TRBD2|TRBV11-1
CASASGLAGGLQFF
TGTGCCAGCGCCTCAGGATTAGCGGGAGGGTTGCAGTTCTTC
>.|TRBJ1-6|.|TRBV5-6
CVSSEHRLGGISPLHF
TGTGTCAGCAGCGAACACCGACTTGGGGGGATTTCACCCCTCCACTTT
>few|TRBJ2-2|TRBD1|TRBV6-6
CAGSYGNLGQGAGELVF
TGTGCCGGCAGTTATGGAAATTTGGGACAGGGTGCCGGGGAGCTGGTTTTT